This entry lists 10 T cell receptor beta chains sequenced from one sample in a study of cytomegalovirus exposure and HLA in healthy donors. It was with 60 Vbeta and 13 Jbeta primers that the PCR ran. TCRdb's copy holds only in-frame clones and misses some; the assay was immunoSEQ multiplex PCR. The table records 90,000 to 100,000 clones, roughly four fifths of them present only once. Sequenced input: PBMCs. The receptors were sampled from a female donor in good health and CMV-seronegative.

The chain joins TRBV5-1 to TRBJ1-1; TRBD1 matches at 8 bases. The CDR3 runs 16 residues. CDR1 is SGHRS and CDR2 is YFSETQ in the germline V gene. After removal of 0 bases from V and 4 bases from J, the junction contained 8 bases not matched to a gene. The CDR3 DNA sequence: TGCGCCAGCAGCTTGGGAGGGACAGGACGGGGCACTGAAGCTTTCTTT. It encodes CASSLGGTGRGTEAFF.

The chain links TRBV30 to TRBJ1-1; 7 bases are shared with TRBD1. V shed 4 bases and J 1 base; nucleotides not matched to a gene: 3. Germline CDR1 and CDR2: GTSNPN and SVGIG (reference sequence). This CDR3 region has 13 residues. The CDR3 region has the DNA TGTGCCTGGATGGGACAGCCGAACACTGAAGCTTTCTTT. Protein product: CAWMGQPNTEAFF.

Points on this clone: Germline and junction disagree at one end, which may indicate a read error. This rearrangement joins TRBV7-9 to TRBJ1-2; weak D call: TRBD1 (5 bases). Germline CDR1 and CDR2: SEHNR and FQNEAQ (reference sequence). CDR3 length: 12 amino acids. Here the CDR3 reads CSSSTGGSGYTF. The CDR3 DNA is TGTTCCAGCAGCACCGGGGGGAGCGGCTACACCTTC.

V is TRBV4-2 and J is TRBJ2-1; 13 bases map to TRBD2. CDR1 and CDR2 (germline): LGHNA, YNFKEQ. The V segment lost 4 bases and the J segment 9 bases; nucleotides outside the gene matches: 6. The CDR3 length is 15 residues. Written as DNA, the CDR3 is TGTGCCAGCAGCCCTAAACTAGCGGGAGGGAGTGAGCAGTTCTTC. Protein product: CASSPKLAGGSEQFF.

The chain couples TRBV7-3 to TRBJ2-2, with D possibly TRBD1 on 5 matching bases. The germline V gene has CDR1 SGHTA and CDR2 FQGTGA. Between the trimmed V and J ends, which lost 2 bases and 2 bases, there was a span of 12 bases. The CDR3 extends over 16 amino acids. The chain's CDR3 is CASSLLAQVNTGELFF. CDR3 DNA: TGTGCCAGCAGCTTATTGGCACAGGTCAACACCGGGGAGCTGTTTTTT. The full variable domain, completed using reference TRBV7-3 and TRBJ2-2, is GAGVSQTPSNKVTEKGKYVELRCDPISGHTALYWYRQSLGQGPEFLIYFQGTGAADDSGLPNDRFFAVRPEGSVSTLKIQRTERGDSAVYLCASSLLAQVNTGELFFGEGSRLTVL.

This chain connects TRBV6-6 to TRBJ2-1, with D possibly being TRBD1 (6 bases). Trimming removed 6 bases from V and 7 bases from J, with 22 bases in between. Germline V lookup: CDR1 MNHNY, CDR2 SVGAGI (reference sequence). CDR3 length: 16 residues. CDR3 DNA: TGTGCCAGCAGATCCGGAAGACAGGCGGCGTGGAATGAGCAGTTCTTC. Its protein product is CASRSGRQAAWNEQFF.

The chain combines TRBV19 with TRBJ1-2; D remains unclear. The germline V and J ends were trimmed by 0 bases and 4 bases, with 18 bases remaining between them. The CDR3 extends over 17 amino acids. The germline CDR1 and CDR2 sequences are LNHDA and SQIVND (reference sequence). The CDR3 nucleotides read TGTGCCAGTAGTATAGATCCCAGAGGAGGCTCTCCCTATGGCTACACCTTC. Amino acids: CASSIDPRGGSPYGYTF.

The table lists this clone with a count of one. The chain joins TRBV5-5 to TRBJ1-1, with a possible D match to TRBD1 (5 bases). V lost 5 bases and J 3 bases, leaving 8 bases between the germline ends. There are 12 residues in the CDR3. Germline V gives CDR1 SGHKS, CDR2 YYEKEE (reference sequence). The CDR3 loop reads CASSLQDTEAFF. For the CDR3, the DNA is TGTGCCAGCAGTCTACAGGACACTGAAGCTTTCTTT.

CDR3 residues: CASSLQLGSRYEQYF. CDR3 nucleotide sequence: TGTGCCAGCAGTTTACAACTCGGGAGTAGGTACGAGCAGTACTTC. V is TRBV28 and J is TRBJ2-7; perhaps TRBD2 as D (6 bases). The length of the CDR3 is 15 residues. Germline lookup yields CDR1 MDHEN and CDR2 SYDVKM. V was clipped by 2 bases and J by 4 bases, with 15 bases between them.

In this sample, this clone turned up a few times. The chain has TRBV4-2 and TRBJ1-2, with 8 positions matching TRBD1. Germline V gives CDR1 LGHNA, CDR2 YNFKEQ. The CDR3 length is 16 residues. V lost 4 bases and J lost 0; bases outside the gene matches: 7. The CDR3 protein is CASSPLTDRANYGYTF. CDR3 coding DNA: TGTGCCAGCAGCCCTTTAACGGACAGGGCTAACTATGGCTACACCTTC.